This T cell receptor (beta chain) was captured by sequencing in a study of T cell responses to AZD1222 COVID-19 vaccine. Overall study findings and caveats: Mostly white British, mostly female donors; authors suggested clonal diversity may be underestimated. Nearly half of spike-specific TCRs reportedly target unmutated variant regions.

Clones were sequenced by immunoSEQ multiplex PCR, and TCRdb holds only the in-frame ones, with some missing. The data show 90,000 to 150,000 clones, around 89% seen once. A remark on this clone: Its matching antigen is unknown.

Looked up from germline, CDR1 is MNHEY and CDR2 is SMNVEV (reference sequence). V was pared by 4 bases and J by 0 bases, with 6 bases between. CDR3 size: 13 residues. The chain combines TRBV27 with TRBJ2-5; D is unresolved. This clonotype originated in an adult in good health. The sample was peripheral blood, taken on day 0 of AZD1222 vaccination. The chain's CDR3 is CASSYSYQETQYF. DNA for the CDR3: TGTGCCAGCAGTTATTCGTACCAAGAGACCCAGTACTTC.